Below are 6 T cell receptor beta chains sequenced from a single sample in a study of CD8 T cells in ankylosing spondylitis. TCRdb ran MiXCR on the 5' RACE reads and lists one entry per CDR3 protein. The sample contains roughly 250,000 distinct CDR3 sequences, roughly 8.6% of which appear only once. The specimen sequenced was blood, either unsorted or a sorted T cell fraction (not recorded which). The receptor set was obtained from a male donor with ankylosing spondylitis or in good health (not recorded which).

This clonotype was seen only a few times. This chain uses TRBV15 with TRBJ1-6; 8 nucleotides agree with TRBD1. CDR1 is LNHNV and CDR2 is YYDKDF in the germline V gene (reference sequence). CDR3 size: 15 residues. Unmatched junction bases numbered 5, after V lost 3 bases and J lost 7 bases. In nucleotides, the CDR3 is TGTGCCACCAGCAGCTCGGACAGGGTCAATTCACCCCTCCACTTT. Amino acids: CATSSSDRVNSPLHF. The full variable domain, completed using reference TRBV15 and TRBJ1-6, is DAMVIQNPRYQVTQFGKPVTLSCSQTLNHNVMYWYQQKSSQAPKLLFHYYDKDFNNEADTPDNFQSRRPNTSFCFLDIRSPGLGDTAMYLCATSSSDRVNSPLHFGNGTRLTVT.

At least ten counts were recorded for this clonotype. The CDR3 sequence: CASSQGVPGDRQETQYF. In DNA form, the CDR3 reads TGCGCCAGCAGCCAAGGGGTCCCGGGGGACCGCCAAGAGACCCAGTACTTC. The genes are TRBV4-1 and TRBJ2-5, with D perhaps matching TRBD2 (6 bases). This CDR3 has 17 amino acids. CDR1 and CDR2 from the germline V gene are MGHRA and YSYEKL. V was cut by 1 base and J by 1 base, with 16 bases left in between.

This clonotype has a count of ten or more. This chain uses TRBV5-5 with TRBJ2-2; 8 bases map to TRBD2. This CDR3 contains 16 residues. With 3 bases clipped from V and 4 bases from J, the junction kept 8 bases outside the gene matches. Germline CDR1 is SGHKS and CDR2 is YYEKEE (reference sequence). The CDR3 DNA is TGTGCCAGCAGCTCTAAACGGGAGGGTAGCACCGGGGAGCTGTTTTTT. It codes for CASSSKREGSTGELFF.

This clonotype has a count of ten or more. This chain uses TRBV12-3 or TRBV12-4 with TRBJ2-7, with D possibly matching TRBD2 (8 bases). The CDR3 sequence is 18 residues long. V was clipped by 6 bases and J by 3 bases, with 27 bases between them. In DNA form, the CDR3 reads TGTGCCAGCAGCTACAGGGGAACAACAGCGGGAGACAACTACGAGCAGTACTTC. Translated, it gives CASSYRGTTAGDNYEQYF.

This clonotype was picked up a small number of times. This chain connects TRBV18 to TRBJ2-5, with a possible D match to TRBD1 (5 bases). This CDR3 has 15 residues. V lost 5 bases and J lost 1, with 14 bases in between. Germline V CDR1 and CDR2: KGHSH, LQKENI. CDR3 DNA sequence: TGTGCCAGCTCATCGTCTGGACACGGCCAAGAGACCCAGTACTTC. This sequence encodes CASSSSGHGQETQYF.

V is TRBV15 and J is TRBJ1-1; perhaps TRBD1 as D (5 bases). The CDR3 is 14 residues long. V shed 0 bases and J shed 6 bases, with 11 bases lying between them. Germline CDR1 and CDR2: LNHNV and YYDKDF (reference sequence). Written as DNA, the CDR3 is TGTGCCACCAGCAGAGATCTCGGGGGGGCTGAAGCTTTCTTT. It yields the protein CATSRDLGGAEAFF.